These 9 T cell receptor beta chains came from one sample sequenced in a study of blood T cell repertoires in COVID-19 (dated by TCRdb to about 2020). The method was the immunoSEQ multiplex PCR assay. TCRdb holds this immuneACCESS table with in-frame rearrangements only. Some clones are missing; in checked studies, unresolved V genes explain under half, and the rest has no known cause. A total of roughly 130,000 clones appear in this sample, 90% of them only once. The leading ten clones occupy 3.7% of the sample. Sequenced material: peripheral blood. The receptors were sampled from a man over 45 with active COVID-19.

The chain is built from TRBV6-2 or TRBV6-3 and TRBJ1-5; TRBD1 might be the D (5 bases). Germline CDR1 MNHEY, CDR2 SVGEGT. Trimming cost V 4 bases and J 10 bases, with 14 bases left between them. The CDR3 runs 13 residues. CDR3 coding DNA: TGTGCCAGCAGTTCGGCAGGGCGAGGCCCCCAGCATTTT. Its translation is CASSSAGRGPQHF.

This rearrangement joins TRBV11-2 to TRBJ2-2, with 10 bases matching TRBD1. The CDR3 length is 17 residues. The V gene's germline CDR1 is SGHAT and CDR2 FQNNGV. Unmatched junction bases numbered 8, after V lost 1 base and J lost 6 bases. The CDR3 region is CASSLVGRTGGAGELFF. CDR3 DNA: TGTGCCAGCAGCTTAGTTGGGCGGACAGGGGGGGCCGGGGAGCTGTTTTTT.

The chain carries TRBV9 and TRBJ2-6, with D possibly TRBD2 on 5 matching bases. Trimming removed 4 bases from V and 1 base from J, with 12 bases in between. The CDR3 covers 16 residues. Germline V lookup: CDR1 SGDLS, CDR2 YYNGEE. The CDR3, as DNA: TGTGCCAGCAGCCCCTGGACGGGATCTGGGGCCAACGTCCTGACTTTC. It codes for CASSPWTGSGANVLTF.

This chain uses TRBV27 with TRBJ2-1, with 8 bases lining up with TRBD2. This CDR3 has 16 residues. After removal of 3 bases from V and 0 bases from J, the junction contained 4 bases not matched to a gene. Germline loops: CDR1 MNHEY, CDR2 SMNVEV (reference sequence). In DNA, the CDR3 is TGTGCCAGCAGTTTGAAGCGGGGGAGCTCCTACAATGAGCAGTTCTTC. Its translation is CASSLKRGSSYNEQFF.

The chain employs TRBV3-1 (or the pseudogene TRBV3-2) and TRBJ1-5; TRBD1 matches at 7 bases. V lost 0 bases, J lost 7 bases, and 6 bases stayed unmatched. Looked up from germline, CDR1 is LGHDT and CDR2 is YNNKEL (reference sequence). The CDR3 totals 15 residues. The CDR3 loop is CASSQDLTGNQPQHF. The CDR3 bases are TGTGCCAGCAGCCAAGACCTGACAGGGAACCAGCCCCAGCATTTT.

CDR3 nucleotides: TGTGCCAGCAGCCTCTCGGCAGCGGACACAGATACGCAGTATTTT. This gives the protein CASSLSAADTDTQYF. The chain uses TRBV7-9 and TRBJ2-3; tentatively, D is TRBD2 (5 bases). The CDR3 spans 15 residues. The V end was cut by 5 bases, the J end by 2 bases, with 14 bases between. Germline V gene sequence: CDR1 SEHNR, CDR2 FQNEAQ (reference sequence).

The CDR3, as DNA: TGTGCCAGCAGCCACACGCGGGGAAGCGGGAGGATGCCCGATACGCAGTATTTT. Translation gives CASSHTRGSGRMPDTQYF. The chain has TRBV11-3 and TRBJ2-3, with 9 bases matching TRBD2. Germline V gene lookup returns CDR1 SGHNT and CDR2 YENEEA. The CDR3 is 18 amino acids. Unmatched junction bases numbered 18, after V lost 5 bases and J lost 6 bases. Together with reference TRBV11-3 and TRBJ2-3, the CDR3 gives the full variable domain: EAGVVQSPRYKIIEKKQPVAFWCNPISGHNTLYWYLQNLGQGPELLIRYENEEAVDDSQLPKDRFSAERLKGVDSTLKIQPAELGDSAVYLCASSHTRGSGRMPDTQYFGPGTRLTVL.

V and J are TRBV6-2 or TRBV6-3 and TRBJ2-5; 13 bases are a match to TRBD2. Germline V gives CDR1 MNHEY, CDR2 SVGEGT. This CDR3 is 15 amino acids long. V was clipped by 6 bases and J by 4 bases; unmatched bases: 5. The CDR3 coding sequence is TGTGCCAGCAGCCGACTAGCGGGGGGCGGAGAGACCCAGTACTTC. Encoded protein: CASSRLAGGGETQYF.

The chain carries TRBV19 and TRBJ2-1, with D maybe TRBD1 (7 bases). The CDR3 length is 15 residues. CDR1 and CDR2 from the germline V gene are LNHDA and SQIVND (reference sequence). Trimming took 6 bases from V and 0 from J, leaving 12 bases between them. The CDR3 DNA reads TGTGCCAGTAGGGCGGAGGGGGCCTCCTACAATGAGCAGTTCTTC. It translates to CASRAEGASYNEQFF. The whole variable domain, remainder taken from reference TRBV19 and TRBJ2-1, is DGGITQSPKYLFRKEGQNVTLSCEQNLNHDAMYWYRQDPGQGLRLIYYSQIVNDFQKGDIAEGYSVSREKKESFPLTVTSAQKNPTAFYLCASRAEGASYNEQFFGPGTRLTVL.